The entry below gives a single T cell receptor beta chain sequence along with its context. Its cognate antigen has yet to be identified. Possible read error: a much larger clone is one base away. The data belong to a study of Graves' ophthalmopathy and Graves' hyperthyroidism (dated by TCRdb to the late 2010s). Context from the whole study: Peripheral blood was collected at initial diagnosis, prior to any treatment. To tell Graves' ophthalmopathy apart from Graves' hyperthyroidism, and to predict which patients would progress to ophthalmopathy, the study relied on TCR beta repertoire signatures. In total, over 130 blood samples were TCR-sequenced: some 40 ophthalmopathy, some 75 hyperthyroidism and some 17 hyperthyroidism-to-ophthalmopathy patients. A discovery set of about a hundred patients (43 ophthalmopathy, about 58 stable hyperthyroidism) was enrolled to explore V-J signatures distinguishing ophthalmopathy from hyperthyroidism. For independent validation, a separate cohort was made up of roughly 19 hyperthyroidism patients plus 17 patients who later progressed from hyperthyroidism to ophthalmopathy. In over 5 hyperthyroidism patients, the T-cell repertoire of thyroid tissue was compared with the T-cell repertoire of blood. After sampling, hyperthyroidism patients received methimazole starting at 30 mg daily, and ophthalmopathy patients received high-dose intravenous methylprednisolone. Paper-wide results and their limitations: Sample size was not predetermined statistically, and investigators were not blinded to group allocation. In validation, the model predicted ophthalmopathy progression with over 60% sensitivity and roughly 72% specificity; 12 predicted patients were CT-confirmed with GO in a median of approximately 6.5 months. In cross-validation, the 13-signature model distinguished ophthalmopathy from stable hyperthyroidism with more than 85% sensitivity and approximately 81% specificity, while in the test set the corresponding values were about 79% and 69%. Among expanded thyroid clonotypes with frequency above 0.001, most also showed up in blood, which suggests that blood repertoires may reflect the thyroid immune response.

For CDR1 and CDR2, the germline V gene (reference sequence) lists DFQATT and SNEGSKA. V lost 7 bases and J lost 5 bases; the stretch between them is 18 bases long. Measured from the cysteine to the phenylalanine, the CDR3 is 14 residues long. The read is trimmed to its CDR3 DNA, 42 bases read in frame from base 1. Patients with ophthalmopathy had moderately to severely active disease, with a Clinical Activity Score of 3 or more, a NOSPECS grade of 4 or more, and a disease duration of less than 3 months. Patients were excluded if they had other autoimmune diseases, uncontrolled infections, pregnancy or lactation. Diagnosis relied on clinical symptoms, serum thyroxine, TRAb, thyroid ultrasound and orbital computed tomography. PBMCs were isolated from 7.5 to 10 ml of fresh peripheral blood by Ficoll-Paque density gradient centrifugation. Total RNA was extracted using Trizol reagent, and RNA quality was checked on an Agilent 2100 Bioanalyzer.

For repertoire sequencing, TCR beta CDR3 regions were amplified from RNA transcripts. The first round was an RT-PCR using HTBI primers with the Qiagen OneStep RT-PCR kit, and this first round was followed by a second-round multiplex PCR, then size selection and purification. Libraries were sequenced paired-end with 100 bp reads on an Illumina HiSeq2000. As for the authors' bioinformatics: Reads were processed with SOAPnuke, discarding reads with adapters, uncalled bases, mean Phred below 15, or no exact constant-primer or identifier match. High-quality paired reads were merged with COPE v1.2.5. Clonotypes were defined as unique nucleotide sequences and were aligned to IMGT TRB V, D and J references using MiTCR v1.1. The analysis was limited to V-J combinations with a frequency above 0.0001, which together covered approximately 99% of repertoires. For each V-J combination, a TCR clonal expansion and chaos score was defined as the ratio of F50 clonal expansion to chaos observed in the TCRdist matrix. Welch's t-statistics and random forest were used to narrow the features down to more than 10 V-J combinations, which were then fed into a naive Bayes classifier. The similarity between thyroid and blood repertoires was quantified using the Morisita-Horn index. TCRdb took the public reads, trimmed them with fastp at Q25, ran MiXCR for clone calling and kept in-frame beta chains. Each CDR3 protein appears once, grouped with its most common genes and DNA. V and J calls and clone size were set by TCRdb, not the authors. This sample holds about 740,000 distinct CDR3 sequences; around 40% were observed only once. Clones ranked in the top ten supply about 40% of the sample.

The sample was peripheral blood. This TCR was sampled from an adult man with Graves' ophthalmopathy. The chain was built from TRBV20-1 and TRBJ1-5; TRBD1 is a weak D gene call, 6 bases matching. The CDR3 reads as follows: CSVDGGPIDQPQHF. The DNA reads as follows: TGCAGTGTCGACGGGGGCCCCATCGATCAGCCCCAGCATTTT.